Shown below are 26 T cell receptor beta chains from a single sample sequenced in a study of response to subunit inactivated influenza vaccine. TCRdb re-analysed the RT-PCR reads in MiXCR, keeping a single row per CDR3 protein. The sample lists about 700,000 distinct CDR3 sequences; 12% to 15% were seen once. The input for sequencing was PBMCs from blood, taken 14 days before vaccination. The receptors stem from a man aged 50-59 years who received an inactivated influenza vaccine.

This clonotype was observed a handful of times. The J gene is TRBJ2-6, the V gene TRBV11-2; D is possibly TRBD1 (5 bases). Germline loops: CDR1 SGHAT, CDR2 FQNNGV. The CDR3 sequence is 17 residues long. Trimming took off 0 bases at V and 4 bases at J, with 13 bases between the two ends. As DNA, the CDR3 is TGTGCCAGCAGCTTAGATGGTAGGGGTTCGGGGGCCAACGTCCTGACTTTC. Translated, it gives CASSLDGRGSGANVLTF.

J is TRBJ1-2 and V is TRBV12-3 or TRBV12-4; D gene unclear. V dropped 3 bases and J dropped 8 bases, with 16 bases sitting between them. This CDR3 is 14 amino acids long. CDR3 DNA sequence: TGTGCCAGCAGTTTTAACAGTCCGTCTGGAGGCTACACCTTC. Protein sequence: CASSFNSPSGGYTF.

This clonotype appeared a few times. V is TRBV20-1 and J is TRBJ1-5; the D is unclear. V lost 5 bases and J 4 bases, leaving 9 bases between the germline ends. Germline CDR1 and CDR2: DFQATT and SNEGSKA (reference sequence). This CDR3 has 12 amino acids. DNA for the CDR3: TGCAGTGCTGTAGAGGGAAATCAGCCCCAGCATTTT. It is translated as CSAVEGNQPQHF.

This clonotype was observed many times. The rearrangement links TRBV7-8 to TRBJ2-1, with TRBD2 matching over 13 bases. Germline V lookup: CDR1 SGHVS, CDR2 FQNEAQ. V shed 1 base and J 7 bases; nucleotides not matched to a gene: 4. This CDR3 spans 16 amino acids. For the CDR3, the DNA is TGTGCCAGCAGCTTAGGTGGACTAGCGGGGGTTAATGAGCAGTTCTTC. Protein product: CASSLGGLAGVNEQFF.

This clonotype was recorded a few times. The rearrangement links TRBV29-1 to TRBJ2-5; TRBD2 matches at 9 bases. Unmatched junction bases numbered 10, after V lost 3 bases and J lost 2 bases. This CDR3 has 16 residues. Germline V CDR1 and CDR2: SQVTM, ANQGSEA. CDR3 amino acids: CSVDGSGSRVQETQYF. The CDR3 DNA sequence: TGCAGCGTTGACGGTAGCGGGAGTAGGGTACAAGAGACCCAGTACTTC.

A few counts support this clonotype. J is TRBJ1-4 and V is TRBV5-1; no firm D call. This CDR3 is built from 14 residues. Germline CDR1 and CDR2: SGHRS and YFSETQ. Trimming shortened V by 0 bases and J by 8 bases, and 11 bases separated the two germline ends. Here the CDR3 reads CASSLGHMEEKLFF. DNA of the CDR3: TGCGCCAGCAGCTTGGGTCATATGGAGGAAAAACTGTTTTTT.

This clonotype came up many times. The chain has TRBV6-2 or TRBV6-3 and TRBJ2-5, with unresolved D. This CDR3 comprises 14 residues. V was cut by 7 bases and J by 4 bases, with 16 bases left in between. Germline V gives CDR1 MNHEY, CDR2 SVGEGT. The CDR3: CASIPRSLGETQYF. The DNA for the CDR3 is TGTGCCAGCATTCCTCGTTCGCTCGGAGAGACCCAGTACTTC.

The rearrangement uses TRBV4-1 and TRBJ2-7; 12 bases match TRBD1. The germline V gene has CDR1 MGHRA and CDR2 YSYEKL. The CDR3 has 15 residues. Losses at the gene ends were 4 bases for V and 3 bases for J; bases not matched to a gene: 4. The CDR3 nucleotides read TGCGCCAGCAGCCTTGGGACAGGGGGCCTCTACGAGCAGTACTTC. Its protein is CASSLGTGGLYEQYF.

The rearrangement links TRBV4-2 to TRBJ2-7; 10 bases line up with TRBD2. The CDR3 loop spans 17 amino acids. Trimming at V came to 4 bases and at J to 6 bases, leaving 15 bases not matched to a gene. In germline, CDR1 is LGHNA, CDR2 YNFKEQ. The CDR3 DNA sequence: TGTGCCAGCAGCCCACCCAGGTTAGCGGGAGGTAGGGGCGAGCAGTACTTC. It encodes CASSPPRLAGGRGEQYF.

J is TRBJ2-1 and V is TRBV12-3 or TRBV12-4, with D perhaps matching TRBD1 or TRBD2 (6 bases each). The CDR3 is 18 residues long. The V gene lost 7 bases and the J gene lost 3 bases, with 25 bases spanning the gap. CDR3 in amino acids: CASTRDTGVAGHYNEQFF. Written as DNA, the CDR3 is TGTGCCAGCACCAGGGACACGGGGGTAGCAGGACACTACAATGAGCAGTTCTTC.

This clonotype was seen a handful of times. This chain uses TRBV5-1 with TRBJ1-6, with a tentative D call TRBD1 (5 bases). The CDR3 sequence is 18 residues long. CDR1 and CDR2 (germline): SGHRS, YFSETQ. V lost 0 bases, J lost 13 bases, and 26 bases lay in between. CDR3: CASSLVSGDSFRRGPLHF. In nucleotides, the CDR3 is TGCGCCAGCAGCTTGGTTTCTGGGGACTCCTTCCGACGGGGGCCCCTCCACTTT.

This clonotype was recorded once. This chain connects TRBV10-3 to TRBJ2-6; D unresolved. The CDR3 sequence is 15 residues long. V was trimmed by 10 bases and J by 4 bases, leaving 17 bases between them. CDR1 is ENHRY and CDR2 is SYGVKD in the germline V gene. CDR3 amino acids: CASLGLGSGANVLTF. The CDR3 bases are TGTGCCAGCCTCGGTCTGGGGTCCGGGGCCAACGTCCTGACTTTC.

This sequence joins TRBV5-5 and TRBJ2-2; D not resolved. The CDR3 sequence is 13 residues long. V gave up 7 bases and J gave up 7 bases, with 14 bases separating them. CDR1 is SGHKS and CDR2 is YYEKEE in the germline V gene (reference sequence). CDR3 sequence: CASEPMGFGELFF. CDR3 DNA sequence: TGTGCCAGCGAACCGATGGGGTTCGGGGAGCTGTTTTTT.

This clonotype was seen only a few times. The chain uses TRBV3-1 and TRBJ2-1; D is unclear. This CDR3 comprises 14 residues. The V and J ends lost 1 base and 3 bases respectively, with 7 bases between them. CDR1 and CDR2 from the germline V gene are LGHDT and YNNKEL (reference sequence). The CDR3 nucleotides are TGTGCCAGCAGCCAAGGAGCAGACTACAATGAGCAGTTCTTC. Protein: CASSQGADYNEQFF.

In this sample, this clonotype turned up a few times. The chain is built from TRBV10-3 and TRBJ1-1; D ambiguous. Trimming pared 11 bases from V and 2 bases from J, leaving 15 bases between. The CDR3 is made up of 13 amino acids. Per the germline V gene, CDR1 is ENHRY and CDR2 is SYGVKD. DNA of the CDR3: TGTGCCGCCACCGTTCGGTCCAACACTGAAGCTTTCTTT. The encoded protein is CAATVRSNTEAFF.

J is TRBJ1-4 and V is TRBV21-1. TRBV21-1 constitutes a pseudogene. There are 12 residues in the CDR3. The CDR3 here is CASSNPRALLFF. In DNA form, the CDR3 reads TGTGCCAGCAGCAACCCCAGGGCCTTACTGTTTTTT.

This chain connects TRBV7-9 to TRBJ1-3; 7 bases are a match to TRBD1. The CDR3 runs to 16 residues. Germline V gives CDR1 SEHNR, CDR2 FQNEAQ (reference sequence). V was clipped by 5 bases and J by 0 bases; unmatched bases: 7. CDR3 sequence: CASSTPGQHSGNTIYF. CDR3 DNA sequence: TGTGCCAGCAGCACTCCGGGACAGCACTCTGGAAACACCATATATTTT.

This clonotype was seen a handful of times. The chain joins TRBV11-2 to TRBJ2-7; TRBD2 agrees at 10 bases. The CDR3 runs to 14 residues. J gave up 2 bases and V 8 bases, and 6 bases lay outside the gene matches. Looked up from germline, CDR1 is SGHAT and CDR2 is FQNNGV. For the CDR3, the DNA is TGTGCCAGCGGCCGGACTAGCGGCACCTACGAGCAGTACTTC. Amino acids: CASGRTSGTYEQYF.

The J gene is TRBJ1-3, the V gene TRBV20-1; D not resolved. This CDR3 has 16 amino acids. The V gene's germline CDR1 is DFQATT and CDR2 SNEGSKA (reference sequence). Trimming took off 3 bases at V and 0 bases at J, with 15 bases between the two ends. CDR3 in DNA: TGCAGTGCTAGTCCCGGGAACAGCCTCTCTGGAAACACCATATATTTT. Its protein product is CSASPGNSLSGNTIYF.

The V and J genes are TRBV12-3 or TRBV12-4 and TRBJ1-2; 7 bases are shared with TRBD1. There are 13 residues in the CDR3. The junction had 4 bases not matched to a gene; V was cut back by 1 base and J by 8 bases. The CDR3 nucleotides are TGTGCCAGCAGTTTAGAGGGGGCGAGGGGCTACACCTTC. Its translation is CASSLEGARGYTF.

At least ten counts were recorded for this clonotype. The chain has TRBV5-1 and TRBJ2-5, with D maybe TRBD1 (6 bases). CDR1 SGHRS and CDR2 YFSETQ come from the germline V gene. Trimming cost V 1 base and J 2 bases, with 12 bases left between them. The CDR3 contains 15 residues. As DNA, the CDR3 is TGCGCCAGCAGCTTGATGGGGACACGTCAAGAGACCCAGTACTTC. This encodes CASSLMGTRQETQYF.

J is TRBJ1-5 and V is TRBV27, with D possibly TRBD1 on 5 matching bases. Trimming shortened V by 5 bases and J by 7 bases, and 12 bases separated the two germline ends. The CDR3 covers 13 residues. The germline gives CDR1 MNHEY, CDR2 SMNVEV (reference sequence). The CDR3 DNA reads TGTGCCAGCAGTGTGGGGACTCGACAGCCCCAGCATTTT. This translates into CASSVGTRQPQHF.

This chain joins TRBV29-1 and TRBJ2-3; TRBD2 matches at 9 bases. The CDR3 spans 14 residues. The germline V gene has CDR1 SQVTM and CDR2 ANQGSEA. Unmatched junction bases numbered 5, after V lost 3 bases and J lost 4 bases. The CDR3 sequence: CSVDSSGRSDTQYF. In DNA, the CDR3 is TGCAGCGTTGATTCCAGCGGGAGGTCAGATACGCAGTATTTT.

The gene calls are TRBV20-1 and TRBJ2-3, with 10 positions matching TRBD2. From germline, CDR1 is DFQATT and CDR2 SNEGSKA (reference sequence). The CDR3 loop spans 15 amino acids. With V trimmed by 3 bases and J by 1 base, 4 bases remained unmatched. The chain's CDR3 is CSASSSGGGTDTQYF. Here the CDR3 DNA reads TGCAGTGCTAGTTCGAGCGGGGGGGGCACAGATACGCAGTATTTT.

This clonotype was counted at least ten times. V is TRBV5-1 and J is TRBJ2-2; TRBD1 matches at 10 bases. This CDR3 region has 17 residues. The germline V gene has CDR1 SGHRS and CDR2 YFSETQ. V was clipped by 0 bases and J by 7 bases; unmatched bases: 9. CDR3 DNA: TGCGCCAGCAGCTTGGAGCCTCGGACAGGGGGGAACGGGGAGCTGTTTTTT. Protein: CASSLEPRTGGNGELFF.

Ten or more counts support this clonotype. V is TRBV12-3 or TRBV12-4 and J is TRBJ2-3; weak D call: TRBD1 (6 bases). The CDR3 spans 15 residues. V was pared by 5 bases and J by 0 bases, with 12 bases between. The CDR3 DNA is TGTGCCAGCAGTCTCCAGACAGGAAGCACAGATACGCAGTATTTT. Its protein product is CASSLQTGSTDTQYF.